A selection of T cell receptor beta chains follows, all from one sample in a study of control samples from healthy donors and cancer patients. Clones were sequenced by immunoSEQ multiplex PCR, and TCRdb holds only the in-frame ones, with some missing. The sample includes 150,000 to 200,000 clones, around 90% of them seen just once. The sequenced material came from blood. The source of these receptors is a woman aged 45-65 years in good health. Both conserved end residues are part of each CDR3.

v_call	j_call	cdr3_aa
TRBV28	TRBJ1-4	CASSLWDLRAEKLFF
TRBV3-1/TRBV3-2	TRBJ2-3	CASSQDIRAGGSDTQYF
TRBV4-3	TRBJ2-7	CASSQDTGGPSYEQYF
TRBV2	TRBJ1-5	CASSSGTVGNQPQHF
TRBV24-1	TRBJ1-4	CATRLDSSIEKLFF
TRBV5-1	TRBJ2-3	CASSLAGGPDTQYF
TRBV7-2	TRBJ1-3	CASSVGQGNTIYF
TRBV2	TRBJ2-5	CASSELVVHETQYF
TRBV4-1	TRBJ2-7	CASSQEGRNYEQYF
TRBV18	TRBJ1-2	CASSPSDRGGYTF
TRBV27	TRBJ1-1	CASSLGTDNTEAFF
TRBV4-1	TRBJ1-4	CASSQERGTGNEKLFF
TRBV7-8	TRBJ1-1	CASSPMGGTEAFF
TRBV28	TRBJ1-6	CASSFPGRPSPLHF
TRBV3-1/TRBV3-2	TRBJ2-6	CASSPQGANVLTF
TRBV7-8	TRBJ2-2	CASSFGRTLNTGELFF
TRBV18	TRBJ1-1	CASSPPGRGTEAFF
TRBV10-3	TRBJ1-2	CAISFMLGQGMGYGYTF
TRBV7-7	TRBJ2-5	CASSSLRGLGETQYF
TRBV10-1	TRBJ2-7	CASSEIGGTVTIYEQYF
TRBV11-1	TRBJ1-1	CASSLYRETEAFF
TRBV3-1/TRBV3-2	TRBJ1-5	CASSQDDQPQHF